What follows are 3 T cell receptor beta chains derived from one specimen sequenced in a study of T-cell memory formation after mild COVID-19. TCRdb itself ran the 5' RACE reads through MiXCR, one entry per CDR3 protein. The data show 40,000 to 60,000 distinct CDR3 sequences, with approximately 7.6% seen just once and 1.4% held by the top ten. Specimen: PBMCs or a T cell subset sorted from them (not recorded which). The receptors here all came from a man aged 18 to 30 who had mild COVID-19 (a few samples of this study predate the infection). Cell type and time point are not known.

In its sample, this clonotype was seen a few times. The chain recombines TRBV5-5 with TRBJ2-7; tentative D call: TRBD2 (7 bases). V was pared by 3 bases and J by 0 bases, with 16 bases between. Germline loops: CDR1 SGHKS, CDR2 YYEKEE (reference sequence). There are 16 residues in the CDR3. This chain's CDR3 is CASSWGGPGNSYEQYF. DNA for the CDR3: TGTGCCAGCAGCTGGGGGGGGCCAGGGAACTCCTACGAGCAGTACTTC.

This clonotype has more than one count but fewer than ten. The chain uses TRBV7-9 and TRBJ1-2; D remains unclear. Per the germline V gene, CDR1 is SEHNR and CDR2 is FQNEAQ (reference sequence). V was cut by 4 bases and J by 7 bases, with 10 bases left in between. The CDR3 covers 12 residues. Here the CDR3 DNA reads TGTGCCAGCAGCTCTACGGACCTTGGCTACACCTTC. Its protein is CASSSTDLGYTF.

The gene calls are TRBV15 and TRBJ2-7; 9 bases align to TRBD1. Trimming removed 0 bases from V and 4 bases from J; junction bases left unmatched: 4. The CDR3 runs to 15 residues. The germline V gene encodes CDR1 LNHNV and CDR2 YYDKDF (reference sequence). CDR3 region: CATSRDTGGFYEQYF. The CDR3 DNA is TGTGCCACCAGCAGAGACACAGGGGGCTTTTACGAGCAGTACTTC.